This is a list of T cell receptor beta chains from one sample in a study of CD8 T cells in ankylosing spondylitis. TCRdb independently ran MiXCR on the 5' RACE reads; one entry per CDR3 protein. The sample consists of some 300,000 distinct CDR3 sequences, less than 25% of them appearing once. Sequenced material: blood, either unsorted or a sorted T cell fraction (not recorded which). These receptor sequences come from a female donor with ankylosing spondylitis or in good health (not recorded which). Each CDR3 is given without its conserved first and last residue. D genes are given only for firm matches.

D gene	V gene	J gene	CDR3 protein
TRBD2	TRBV27	TRBJ2-7	ASSLWGTRGHEQY
TRBD1	TRBV25-1	TRBJ2-3	ASSETGQGRVWASDTQY
.	TRBV4-2	TRBJ2-7	ASSPKDGSYEQY
.	TRBV7-2	TRBJ1-2	ASSSNNYGYT
TRBD1	TRBV6-1	TRBJ1-6	ASSMTGGMDSPLH
.	TRBV20-1	TRBJ2-1	SGTGGLSYNEQF
.	TRBV7-2	TRBJ2-2	ASSFGRAGSSTGELF
.	TRBV20-1	TRBJ2-3	SARDWAGADTQY
.	TRBV29-1	TRBJ1-1	SVGGTMNTEAF
TRBD2	TRBV5-5	TRBJ2-7	ASSVSPAGAGEQY
TRBD2	TRBV20-1	TRBJ2-1	SAGLASKINEQF
TRBD2	TRBV7-2	TRBJ2-3	ASSLVGTSGSDTQY
.	TRBV20-1	TRBJ1-1	SAKNTRGHEAF
.	TRBV15	TRBJ2-4	ATSSGPAKNIQY
TRBD2	TRBV10-3	TRBJ2-1	AISESKGGLIGNEQF
.	TRBV20-1	TRBJ2-3	SARRQSTDTQY
.	TRBV5-1	TRBJ2-1	ASSLESGETNEQF
TRBD2	TRBV5-6	TRBJ2-3	ASSLGLAGGASQY
.	TRBV24-1	TRBJ1-1	ATNLTRTAMNTEAF
.	TRBV20-1	TRBJ2-1	SAIFNPGGEQF
.	TRBV12-3/TRBV12-4	TRBJ1-6	ASSLTDTPLH
.	TRBV15	TRBJ1-4	ATSRDYLPSGPHEKLF
.	TRBV7-9	TRBJ2-7	ASSLNYEQY
TRBD2	TRBV7-9	TRBJ2-1	ASSSRVGTRNNEQF
TRBD1	TRBV20-1	TRBJ2-7	SARDGRTGSYEQY
TRBD2	TRBV7-2	TRBJ2-4	ASSSIAGGGIQY
.	TRBV7-9	TRBJ2-1	ASRRGGGNYNEQF
TRBD1	TRBV6-2/TRBV6-3	TRBJ2-6	ASSRQGASSGANVLT
TRBD2	TRBV20-1	TRBJ2-1	SARDASGSYNEQF
.	TRBV12-3/TRBV12-4	TRBJ1-1	ASSTSGHYHTEAF
.	TRBV25-1	TRBJ1-1	ASSETGYNTEAF
.	TRBV4-3	TRBJ2-1	ASSQGWLASSHEQF